Each of the 28 T cell receptor beta chains below was sequenced from the same sample in a study of CD8 T cells in Susac syndrome. The RNA, 0.5 to 1 ug, was put through reverse transcription using random hexamers. A single record per CDR3 protein comes from TCRdb applying MiXCR to the immunoSEQ multiplex PCR reads. The profile shows about 73,000 distinct CDR3 sequences, approximately 94% of them singletons. Source material: CD8+ T cells from PBMCs. These receptors all come from a human donor with multiple sclerosis.

The chain employs TRBV11-2 and TRBJ1-1; no clear D. The germline V gene has CDR1 SGHAT and CDR2 FQNNGV. Trimming pared 6 bases from V and 8 bases from J, leaving 16 bases between. The CDR3 loop spans 13 amino acids. This CDR3 is CASRTPGRAEAFF. CDR3 DNA: TGTGCCAGCAGGACCCCGGGAAGGGCGGAAGCTTTCTTT.

This chain uses TRBV13 with TRBJ2-7; 11 bases fit TRBD2. Trimming took 5 bases from V and 5 from J; bases not matched to a gene: 5. The CDR3 totals 14 residues. Germline CDR1 is PRHDT and CDR2 is FYEKMQ (reference sequence). This CDR3 reads CASSNSGRADEQYF. Here the CDR3 DNA reads TGTGCCAGCAGCAATAGCGGGAGGGCCGACGAGCAGTACTTC.

The chain couples TRBV29-1 to TRBJ2-5; no definite D call. The CDR3 is 15 amino acids. Trimming shortened V by 1 base and J by 0 bases, and 12 bases separated the two germline ends. Germline-derived CDR1 and CDR2 are SQVTM and ANQGSEA. DNA of the CDR3: TGCAGCGTTGAAGTGTCCAGTGAGTACCAAGAGACCCAGTACTTC. It specifies CSVEVSSEYQETQYF.

This clonotype was detected once. V usage is TRBV12-5 and J usage is TRBJ1-4; D is uncertain. CDR1 LGHNT and CDR2 FRNRAP come from the germline V gene. The CDR3 length is 13 residues. The ends were cut back, 9 bases at V and 2 bases at J, with 10 bases in the middle. The CDR3 DNA is TGTGCTAGCTCATCTGGGACTAATGAAAAACTGTTTTTT. This translates into CASSSGTNEKLFF.

The CDR3 is CASSLESRKEYF. CDR3 DNA: TGTGCCAGCAGCTTGGAATCCAGGAAGGAGTATTTT. V gene TRBV5-6 combines with J gene TRBJ2-3; D is undetermined. Per germline, CDR1 SGHDT and CDR2 YYEEEE. Trimming shortened V by 0 bases and J by 13 bases, and 12 bases separated the two germline ends. The CDR3 totals 12 residues.

The chain recombines TRBV25-1 with TRBJ1-2; 9 bases align to TRBD1. The CDR3 sequence is 16 residues long. Germline V gives CDR1 MGHDK, CDR2 SYGVNS. V lost 0 bases to trimming and J lost 8 bases; unmatched junction nucleotides: 10. DNA of the CDR3: TGTGCCAGCAGTGAATATCGACAGGGGGGTAGGGACGGCTACACCTTC. Translating it yields CASSEYRQGGRDGYTF.

The CDR3 loop reads CASSSGTGNQPQHF. The DNA for the CDR3 is TGTGCCAGCAGCTCCGGGACAGGCAATCAGCCCCAGCATTTT. This sequence joins TRBV7-9 and TRBJ1-5; TRBD1 agrees at 7 bases. V shed 4 bases, J shed 2 bases, and the junction held 2 bases outside the gene matches. Germline V gene sequence: CDR1 SEHNR, CDR2 FQNEAQ (reference sequence). This CDR3 is 14 amino acids long.

This clonotype was counted a single time. The rearrangement uses TRBV2 and TRBJ1-5; D gene unclear. Trimming took off 5 bases at V and 6 bases at J, with 8 bases between the two ends. The CDR3 extends over 12 amino acids. The germline CDR1 and CDR2 sequences are SNHLY and FYNNEI. The CDR3 DNA sequence: TGTGCCAGCAGTATGCCGGGTCAGCCCCAGCATTTT. Protein product: CASSMPGQPQHF.

The chain uses TRBV18 and TRBJ2-7, with 8 bases identical to TRBD2. Germline V gene sequence: CDR1 KGHSH, CDR2 LQKENI. V gave up 5 bases and J gave up 6 bases; unmatched junction bases: 12. The CDR3 is made up of 15 amino acids. The CDR3 region has the DNA TGTGCCAGCTCAATAGCGGGGAGGCCCGGTTTCGAGCAGTACTTC. Translated: CASSIAGRPGFEQYF.

The V gene is TRBV5-6, the J gene TRBJ2-1; D gene ambiguous. The germline CDR1 and CDR2 sequences are SGHDT and YYEEEE. V lost 4 bases to trimming and J lost 5 bases, with 7 bases between them. This CDR3 comprises 12 residues. The CDR3 sequence is CASSIFDNEQFF. The DNA of the CDR3 is TGTGCCAGCAGCATATTTGACAATGAGCAGTTCTTC.

The chain is built from TRBV4-2 and TRBJ2-7; 7 bases map to TRBD1. Germline-derived CDR1 and CDR2 are LGHNA and YNFKEQ. The CDR3 length is 12 residues. Unmatched junction bases numbered 3, after V lost 0 bases and J lost 10 bases. CDR3 DNA sequence: TGTGCCAGCAGCCAAGACAGACAGGGTCAGTACTTC. As protein: CASSQDRQGQYF.

This clonotype was seen a handful of times. The chain joins TRBV12-3 or TRBV12-4 to TRBJ2-7; D unclear. V lost 5 bases and J 0 bases, leaving 5 bases between the germline ends. This CDR3 is 12 amino acids long. The CDR3 nucleotides read TGTGCCAGCAGTCCCAGCTCCTACGAGCAGTACTTC. As protein: CASSPSSYEQYF.

The chain combines TRBV27 with TRBJ1-1, with 7 bases identical to TRBD1. Looked up from germline, CDR1 is MNHEY and CDR2 is SMNVEV (reference sequence). The V segment lost 5 bases and the J segment 1 base; nucleotides outside the gene matches: 4. This CDR3 contains 14 residues. The chain's CDR3 is CASSIGGPNTEAFF. For the CDR3, the DNA is TGTGCCAGCAGTATAGGGGGCCCGAACACTGAAGCTTTCTTT.

This clonotype was detected once. The chain carries TRBV5-4 and TRBJ2-7; 9 bases fit TRBD1. Germline loops: CDR1 SGHNT, CDR2 YYREEE (reference sequence). The CDR3 has 15 residues. Trimming removed 3 bases from V and 2 bases from J; junction bases left unmatched: 6. CDR3 in amino acids: CASSSIQGAAYEQYF. CDR3 nucleotides: TGTGCCAGCAGCTCGATACAGGGGGCGGCCTACGAGCAGTACTTC.

The V and J genes are TRBV27 and TRBJ1-2; 7 bases fit TRBD1. This CDR3 has 11 amino acids. Germline trimming cut 11 bases from V and 4 bases from J; bases unmatched to any gene: 4. Germline CDR1 reads MNHEY; CDR2 reads SMNVEV (reference sequence). The CDR3 DNA is TGTGCCGTCAGGGGGTTCTATGGCTACACCTTC. Its protein is CAVRGFYGYTF.

This clonotype was recorded once. V gene TRBV6-4 combines with J gene TRBJ2-1, with D perhaps TRBD1 (6 bases). Per germline, CDR1 MRHNA and CDR2 SNTAGT. V lost 3 bases, J lost 8 bases, and 11 bases lay in between. The CDR3 is 13 residues long. The CDR3 reads CASSEQGWYEQFF. CDR3 nucleotides: TGTGCCAGCAGTGAACAGGGTTGGTATGAGCAGTTCTTC.

The chain employs TRBV13 and TRBJ1-5, with TRBD1 matching over 8 bases. In germline, CDR1 is PRHDT, CDR2 FYEKMQ (reference sequence). The CDR3 contains 16 residues. V gave up 4 bases and J gave up 1 base; unmatched junction bases: 6. CDR3 region: CASSSSRQGSNQPQHF. CDR3 coding DNA: TGTGCCAGCAGCTCCAGTCGACAGGGGAGCAATCAGCCCCAGCATTTT.

This clonotype was counted a single time. V usage is TRBV19 and J usage is TRBJ1-5; D unresolved. Germline CDR1 LNHDA, CDR2 SQIVND (reference sequence). Trimming shortened V by 3 bases and J by 5 bases, and 8 bases separated the two germline ends. There are 13 residues in the CDR3. The CDR3 sequence: CASSMAAHQPQHF. The CDR3 nucleotides read TGTGCCAGTAGTATGGCGGCACATCAGCCCCAGCATTTT.

This chain connects TRBV15 to TRBJ2-5; TRBD1 agrees at 11 bases. With V trimmed by 1 base and J by 4 bases, 8 bases remained unmatched. CDR1 is LNHNV, CDR2 YYDKDF, per germline (reference sequence). There are 17 residues in the CDR3. CDR3 amino acids: CATSRASMDRGRETQYF. The CDR3 nucleotides are TGTGCCACCAGCAGAGCGTCCATGGACAGGGGGCGAGAGACCCAGTACTTC.

This sequence joins TRBV29-1 and TRBJ1-2; D ambiguous. With 5 bases removed from V and 0 bases from J, the gap between germline ends came to 13 bases. Germline values: CDR1 SQVTM, CDR2 ANQGSEA. CDR3 length equals 14 residues. The CDR3 here is CSVPLQAANYGYTF. CDR3 DNA: TGCAGCGTTCCGCTCCAGGCGGCTAACTATGGCTACACCTTC.

The J gene is TRBJ1-2, the V gene TRBV30; TRBD1 might be the D (5 bases). The ends were cut back, 8 bases at V and 6 bases at J, with 22 bases in the middle. CDR3 length equals 14 residues. Germline CDR1 and CDR2: GTSNPN and SVGIG (reference sequence). The CDR3 region has the DNA TGTGCCCGAGGAGCATCCAGGGAAATCGATGGCTACACCTTC. This translates into CARGASREIDGYTF.

The J gene is TRBJ2-4, the V gene TRBV14, with D unclear. Germline loops: CDR1 SGHDN, CDR2 FVKESK. Trimming left V 1 base short and J 9 bases short, with 4 bases between. The CDR3 spans 11 residues. The CDR3 DNA is TGTGCCAGCAGCCAAGGGAGCATTCAGTACTTC. It specifies CASSQGSIQYF.

V is TRBV29-1 and J is TRBJ2-2; D unclear. The germline V gene encodes CDR1 SQVTM and CDR2 ANQGSEA. The CDR3 is 11 amino acids. Trimming took 5 bases from V and 6 from J, leaving 7 bases between them. As DNA, the CDR3 is TGCAGCGTTACTAAGTCCGGGGAGCTGTTTTTT. Its translation: CSVTKSGELFF.

V and J are TRBV7-6 and TRBJ2-1; TRBD2 aligns across 13 bases. Losses at the gene ends were 4 bases for V and 4 bases for J; bases not matched to a gene: 7. The germline V gene has CDR1 SGHVS and CDR2 FNYEAQ. The CDR3 length is 17 residues. This CDR3 reads CASSSGTSGIWYNEQFF. The CDR3 DNA is TGTGCCAGCAGCTCTGGGACTAGCGGGATATGGTACAATGAGCAGTTCTTC.

The genes are TRBV6-6 and TRBJ2-1, with 7 positions matching TRBD2. The germline V gene has CDR1 MNHNY and CDR2 SVGAGI (reference sequence). The CDR3 runs 14 residues. With 4 bases clipped from V and 5 bases from J, the junction kept 5 bases outside the gene matches. For the CDR3, the DNA is TGTGCCAGCAGTTGGGTGGGAGGGGACAATGAGCAGTTCTTC. It translates to CASSWVGGDNEQFF.

This chain uses TRBV29-1 with TRBJ2-7; D remains ambiguous. V shed 4 bases and J shed 7 bases, with 11 bases lying between them. In germline, CDR1 is SQVTM, CDR2 ANQGSEA. The CDR3 covers 11 residues. CDR3 residues: CSVGDDEEQYF. The CDR3 DNA follows: TGCAGCGTTGGTGACGATGAAGAGCAGTACTTC.

This chain connects TRBV15 to TRBJ2-7; TRBD1 might be the D (6 bases). Germline-derived CDR1 and CDR2 are LNHNV and YYDKDF (reference sequence). This CDR3 region has 15 residues. Trimming left V 4 bases short and J 2 bases short, with 15 bases between. For the CDR3, the DNA is TGTGCCACCAGCATATCGACAGGTAATACCTACGAGCAGTACTTC. Protein product: CATSISTGNTYEQYF.

This chain links TRBV6-5 with TRBJ1-2; D uncertain. With 2 bases removed from V and 1 base from J, the gap between germline ends came to 8 bases. This CDR3 spans 14 amino acids. Germline CDR1 and CDR2: MNHEY and SVGAGI. The CDR3 loop reads CASSYHSDNYGYTF. The CDR3 nucleotides read TGTGCCAGCAGTTACCACAGCGATAACTATGGCTACACCTTC.